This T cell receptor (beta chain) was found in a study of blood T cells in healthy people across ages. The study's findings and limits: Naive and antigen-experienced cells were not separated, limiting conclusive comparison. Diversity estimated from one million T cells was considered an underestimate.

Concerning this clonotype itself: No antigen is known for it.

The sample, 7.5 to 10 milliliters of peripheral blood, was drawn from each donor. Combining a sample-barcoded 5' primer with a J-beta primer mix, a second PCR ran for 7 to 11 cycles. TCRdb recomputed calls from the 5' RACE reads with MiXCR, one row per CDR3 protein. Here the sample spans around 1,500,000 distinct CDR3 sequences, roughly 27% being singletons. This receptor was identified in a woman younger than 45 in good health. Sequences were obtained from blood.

The CDR3 is CASSDTPGQGINEQFF. In DNA, the CDR3 is TGTGCCAGCAGTGACACCCCGGGACAGGGGATCAATGAGCAGTTCTTC. This chain uses TRBV6-4 with TRBJ2-1, with 10 positions matching TRBD1. Losses at the gene ends were 2 bases for V and 6 bases for J; bases not matched to a gene: 7. Germline loops: CDR1 MRHNA, CDR2 SNTAGT. CDR3 length: 16 residues.